The 25 T cell receptor beta chains listed next were all sequenced from one sample in a study of blood T cell repertoires in COVID-19. The protocol was immunoSEQ multiplex PCR, while the TCRdb copy is restricted to in-frame clones and leaves out a portion. The sample lists 150,000 to 200,000 clones, approximately 80% occurring once. The sample taken for sequencing was peripheral blood. Source of these receptors: a woman of 80 years or more with COVID-19, enrolled during active disease.

CDR3 in amino acids: CASSPGARETAQHF. As DNA, the CDR3 is TGTGCCAGCTCACCTGGGGCAAGGGAAACAGCCCAGCATTTT. This sequence joins TRBV18 and TRBJ1-5; D possibly corresponds to TRBD1 (5 bases). Per the germline V gene, CDR1 is KGHSH and CDR2 is LQKENI. The CDR3 has 14 amino acids. V lost 3 bases to trimming and J lost 11 bases, with 17 bases between them.

This clone is a singleton in its sample. The J gene is TRBJ2-2, the V gene TRBV4-2; TRBD2 aligns across 12 bases. This CDR3 region has 18 residues. V lost 4 bases to trimming and J lost 7 bases; unmatched junction nucleotides: 13. CDR1 and CDR2 (germline): LGHNA, YNFKEQ. In nucleotides, the CDR3 is TGTGCCAGCAGCCCTTTGGGCCTAGCGGGGGGGCATGGCGGGGAGCTGTTTTTT. Amino acid sequence: CASSPLGLAGGHGGELFF.

This rearrangement joins TRBV29-1 to TRBJ1-3; D might be TRBD1 (6 bases). V lost 4 bases and J lost 0, with 13 bases in between. Looked up from germline, CDR1 is SQVTM and CDR2 is ANQGSEA. The CDR3 length is 15 residues. CDR3 bases: TGCAGCGTTGTGGGGGCATCTCCCTCTGGAAACACCATATATTTT. Protein: CSVVGASPSGNTIYF.

Ten or more counts support this clone. This rearrangement joins TRBV4-1 to TRBJ1-2; no clear D. The CDR3 has 15 residues. Trimming removed 5 bases at V and 1 base at J, with 14 bases between. Germline lookup yields CDR1 MGHRA and CDR2 YSYEKL. The CDR3 DNA reads TGCGCCAGCAGCAGCGGCGATTGGGGTAACTATGGCTACACCTTC. Encoded protein: CASSSGDWGNYGYTF.

V and J are TRBV11-3 and TRBJ2-7; perhaps TRBD1 as D (5 bases). This CDR3 spans 15 amino acids. V lost 1 base and J lost 3, with 13 bases in between. CDR1 SGHNT and CDR2 YENEEA come from the germline V gene. CDR3 nucleotides: TGTGCCAGCAGCTTAGGGGGCCCCGCCGGCTACGAGCAGTACTTC. This translates into CASSLGGPAGYEQYF. Supplemented by reference TRBV11-3 and TRBJ2-7, the full variable domain reads EAGVVQSPRYKIIEKKQPVAFWCNPISGHNTLYWYLQNLGQGPELLIRYENEEAVDDSQLPKDRFSAERLKGVDSTLKIQPAELGDSAVYLCASSLGGPAGYEQYFGPGTRLTVT.

The chain joins TRBV10-2 to TRBJ2-5; 8 bases are shared with TRBD2. The CDR3 loop spans 15 amino acids. Germline lookup yields CDR1 WSHSY and CDR2 SAAADI. V dropped 4 bases and J dropped 4; count of bases not matched to a gene: 8. The CDR3 sequence: CASSAYGGAIETQYF. CDR3 nucleotide sequence: TGCGCCAGCAGTGCTTACGGGGGGGCCATAGAGACCCAGTACTTC.

A few counts support this clone. The chain has TRBV7-3 and TRBJ2-2; D gene ambiguous. The germline V gene has CDR1 SGHTA and CDR2 FQGTGA. V was pared by 1 base and J by 6 bases, with 6 bases between. The CDR3 totals 13 residues. The CDR3 sequence is CASSLNLAGELFF. The CDR3 DNA reads as TGTGCCAGCAGCTTAAACTTAGCCGGGGAGCTGTTTTTT.

V and J are TRBV27 and TRBJ1-5; 7 bases match TRBD1. The germline gives CDR1 MNHEY, CDR2 SMNVEV (reference sequence). The V segment lost 3 bases and the J segment 4 bases; nucleotides outside the gene matches: 3. CDR3 length equals 14 residues. CDR3 sequence reads: CASSFLGQNQPQHF. The CDR3 DNA reads as TGTGCCAGCAGTTTCCTGGGACAGAATCAGCCCCAGCATTTT.

This chain links TRBV7-9 with TRBJ1-4, with 7 bases lining up with TRBD1. With 11 bases clipped from V and 2 bases from J, the junction kept 2 bases outside the gene matches. CDR3 length: 12 residues. Per germline, CDR1 SEHNR and CDR2 FQNEAQ (reference sequence). Here the CDR3 reads CALQGTNEKLFF. CDR3 bases: TGTGCCTTACAGGGGACTAATGAAAAACTGTTTTTT.

The V and J genes are TRBV10-3 and TRBJ2-3; weak D call: TRBD2 (5 bases). The CDR3 length is 18 residues. V was pared by 2 bases and J by 2 bases, with 20 bases between. CDR1 and CDR2 (germline): ENHRY, SYGVKD. In nucleotides, the CDR3 is TGTGCCATCAGTGAGGGCGACATAGTGAGGGCCTACACAGATACGCAGTATTTT. Protein: CAISEGDIVRAYTDTQYF.

The rearrangement links TRBV10-3 to TRBJ2-4, with D perhaps matching TRBD2 (6 bases). Trimming took off 10 bases at V and 2 bases at J, with 18 bases between the two ends. CDR1 and CDR2 from the germline V gene are ENHRY and SYGVKD. CDR3 size: 15 residues. For the CDR3, the DNA is TGTGCCAGCGCGGTGGTGGGCGGGACCAAAAACATTCAGTACTTC. Protein product: CASAVVGGTKNIQYF.

The chain joins TRBV10-3 to TRBJ1-5; possible D gene TRBD1, 6 bases. This CDR3 is built from 13 residues. V was pared by 3 bases and J by 5 bases, with 8 bases between. The V gene's germline CDR1 is ENHRY and CDR2 SYGVKD. The CDR3 here is CAISDRGYQPQHF. The CDR3, as DNA: TGTGCCATCAGTGACAGGGGCTATCAGCCCCAGCATTTT.

The gene calls are TRBV5-6 and TRBJ2-7; D is unresolved. This CDR3 comprises 13 residues. V was cut by 4 bases and J by 2 bases, with 10 bases left in between. CDR1 is SGHDT and CDR2 is YYEEEE in the germline V gene. CDR3: CASSLYRAYEQYF. The DNA of the CDR3 is TGTGCCAGCAGCCTTTATCGAGCCTACGAGCAGTACTTC.

CDR3 sequence (DNA): TGTGCCAGCTCCCCTACAGCATCTGGGGCCAACGTCCTGACTTTC. Translating it yields CASSPTASGANVLTF. The chain recombines TRBV18 with TRBJ2-6; D gene ambiguous. The CDR3 runs to 15 residues. The germline V and J ends were trimmed by 6 bases and 1 base, with 10 bases remaining between them. The germline V gene encodes CDR1 KGHSH and CDR2 LQKENI.

This chain links TRBV15 with TRBJ2-2, with 8 bases lining up with TRBD2. V dropped 0 bases and J dropped 5; count of bases not matched to a gene: 8. CDR1 and CDR2 (germline): LNHNV, YYDKDF (reference sequence). CDR3 length: 17 residues. The CDR3 region has the DNA TGTGCCACCAGCAGAGAGGGAGCGGGGGTTAGGACCGGGGAGCTGTTTTTT. Translating it yields CATSREGAGVRTGELFF.

In DNA, the CDR3 is TGTGCCAGCAGCCCGGACAGGGGGGCGACTGAAGCTTTCTTT. Protein: CASSPDRGATEAFF. The chain combines TRBV28 with TRBJ1-1, with 10 nucleotides matching TRBD1. Germline assignment: CDR1 MDHEN and CDR2 SYDVKM. With V trimmed by 6 bases and J by 5 bases, 6 bases remained unmatched. This CDR3 contains 14 residues.

J is TRBJ1-2 and V is TRBV13; D gene ambiguous. The germline V gene has CDR1 PRHDT and CDR2 FYEKMQ (reference sequence). Deletions cut 0 bases from V and 4 bases from J, with 12 bases between. This CDR3 region has 15 residues. CDR3 region: CASSLGRRAVYGYTF. CDR3 nucleotide sequence: TGTGCCAGCAGCTTAGGCCGGCGGGCCGTCTATGGCTACACCTTC. The full variable domain, rest sourced from reference TRBV13 and TRBJ1-2, is AAGVIQSPRHLIKEKRETATLKCYPIPRHDTVYWYQQGPGQDPQFLISFYEKMQSDKGSIPDRFSAQQFSDYHSELNMSSLELGDSALYFCASSLGRRAVYGYTFGSGTRLTVV.

The table lists this clone with a few counts. The chain carries TRBV5-1 and TRBJ2-7; D is perhaps TRBD1 (5 bases). Per germline, CDR1 SGHRS and CDR2 YFSETQ. This CDR3 comprises 17 residues. V lost 0 bases to trimming and J lost 3 bases, with 19 bases between them. In nucleotides, the CDR3 is TGCGCCAGCAGCTTGGGATTTGGGGCAGGATCGATCTACGAGCAGTACTTC. This translates into CASSLGFGAGSIYEQYF.

The V call is TRBV19, the J call TRBJ2-7; D perhaps matches TRBD2 (5 bases). This CDR3 comprises 15 residues. Germline V lookup: CDR1 LNHDA, CDR2 SQIVND (reference sequence). V lost 3 bases, J lost 3 bases, and 15 bases lay in between. The CDR3 sequence is CASSIRGNPFYEQYF. The CDR3 nucleotides are TGTGCCAGTAGTATCCGGGGAAACCCTTTCTACGAGCAGTACTTC.

The chain recombines TRBV3-1 (or the pseudogene TRBV3-2) with TRBJ1-4; 7 positions agree with TRBD1. Germline loops: CDR1 LGHDT, CDR2 YNNKEL (reference sequence). The V and J ends lost 4 bases and 4 bases, in that order; junction bases with no gene match: 9. CDR3 length: 16 residues. CDR3 protein: CASSRHPGQYNEKLFF. CDR3 DNA sequence: TGTGCCAGCAGCCGGCACCCGGGACAGTATAATGAAAAACTGTTTTTT.

This chain connects TRBV5-4 to TRBJ2-1; 9 bases line up with TRBD2. Germline CDR1 reads SGHNT; CDR2 reads YYREEE (reference sequence). The V segment lost 6 bases and the J segment 5 bases; nucleotides outside the gene matches: 12. CDR3 size: 16 residues. Written as DNA, the CDR3 is TGTGCCAGCACCTCGAAAGGGACTAGCCGACACAATGAGCAGTTCTTC. Protein product: CASTSKGTSRHNEQFF.

A single count supports this clone. The genes are TRBV6-2 or TRBV6-3 and TRBJ2-7; D not resolved. The V gene lost 2 bases and the J gene lost 4 bases, with 6 bases spanning the gap. The CDR3 spans 12 residues. Germline-derived CDR1 and CDR2 are MNHEY and SVGEGT. CDR3 nucleotide sequence: TGTGCCAGCAGTTACGTCGGTTACGAGCAGTACTTC. This gives the protein CASSYVGYEQYF.

The rearrangement uses TRBV27 and TRBJ2-7; no definite D call. From germline, CDR1 is MNHEY and CDR2 SMNVEV (reference sequence). Trimming took off 6 bases at V and 0 bases at J, with 15 bases between the two ends. The length of the CDR3 is 15 residues. This chain's CDR3 is CASSPNLGFSYEQYF. In nucleotides, the CDR3 is TGTGCCAGCAGCCCCAATCTCGGGTTCTCCTACGAGCAGTACTTC.

This chain connects TRBV19 to TRBJ1-2; TRBD1 aligns across 9 bases. The CDR3 runs to 13 residues. From germline, CDR1 is LNHDA and CDR2 SQIVND (reference sequence). V lost 8 bases and J lost 8; bases outside the gene matches: 9. CDR3 protein: CASYTGTGNGYTF. The DNA for the CDR3 is TGTGCCAGTTATACCGGGACAGGGAACGGCTACACCTTC.

The chain is built from TRBV27 and TRBJ2-1; 7 positions agree with TRBD2. V lost 2 bases, J lost 7 bases, and 5 bases stayed unmatched. This CDR3 has 14 residues. Germline V gives CDR1 MNHEY, CDR2 SMNVEV (reference sequence). The DNA of the CDR3 is TGTGCCAGCAGTTTAGCGGGAGTTGGGAATGAGCAGTTCTTC. Protein: CASSLAGVGNEQFF.